A selection of T cell receptor beta chains follows, all from one sample in a study of blood T cell repertoires in COVID-19. Assay used: immunoSEQ multiplex PCR; TCRdb lists only in-frame clones, some missing. The data hold 150,000 or so clones, with just over 90% observed a single time. The specimen was peripheral blood. The source of these receptors is a man aged 18 to 30 with acute or convalescent COVID-19. CDR3s include the opening cysteine and the closing phenylalanine or tryptophan. A D gene is named only where the DNA matches it firmly. A row's size may be missing; if present it is once, few, many or a size class.

d_call,v_call,clone_size,j_call,cdr3_aa,cdr3_nt
-,TRBV6-5,-,TRBJ2-7,CAGHSYEQYF,TGTGCCGGCCACTCCTACGAGCAGTACTTC
TRBD2,TRBV2,-,TRBJ2-7,CASSEVREVEQYF,TGTGCCAGCAGTGAAGTTCGGGAGGTCGAGCAGTACTTC
-,TRBV4-1,-,TRBJ2-1,CASSQDRMAPWNEQFF,TGCGCCAGCAGCCAAGATCGAATGGCCCCGTGGAATGAGCAGTTCTTC
TRBD1,TRBV5-1,-,TRBJ1-6,CASSSTRTGGRSPLHF,TGCGCCAGCAGCTCTACAAGGACAGGGGGCAGGTCACCCCTCCACTTT
-,TRBV15,-,TRBJ1-3,CATSRDRGRNTIYF,TGTGCCACCAGCAGAGATCGGGGGAGAAACACCATATATTTT
TRBD2,TRBV10-3,-,TRBJ2-7,CAISVTSGDSYEQYF,TGTGCCATCAGTGTAACTAGCGGGGATTCCTACGAGCAGTACTTC
-,TRBV30,once,TRBJ2-7,CAWSSGSYEQYF,TGTGCCTGGAGTTCAGGGTCCTACGAGCAGTACTTC
TRBD1,TRBV15,-,TRBJ1-4,CAISPGTAGRFNEKLFF,TGTGCCATTTCCCCCGGGACAGCCGGGCGATTTAATGAAAAACTGTTTTTT
TRBD2,TRBV9,-,TRBJ2-3,CASSVDREVVTDTQYF,TGTGCCAGCAGCGTAGATCGGGAGGTAGTGACAGATACGCAGTATTTT
TRBD1,TRBV29-1,-,TRBJ1-2,CSVQLHRGGTYGYTF,TGCAGCGTTCAACTACACAGGGGTGGAACCTATGGCTACACCTTC
TRBD1,TRBV6-1,once,TRBJ2-7,CASSESSFNTGGAYEQYF,TGTGCCAGCAGTGAATCGTCATTCAATACAGGGGGCGCGTACGAGCAGTACTTC
-,TRBV5-1,-,TRBJ1-2,CASSTSGGDYGYTF,TGCGCCAGCAGCACTTCGGGTGGTGACTATGGCTACACCTTC
TRBD1,TRBV28,-,TRBJ2-7,CAIASGTGSYEQYF,TGTGCCATCGCCTCCGGGACAGGAAGCTACGAGCAGTACTTC
TRBD1,TRBV6-2/TRBV6-3,-,TRBJ1-3,CASSEEDRGSGNTIYF,TGTGCCAGCAGTGAGGAGGACAGGGGGTCTGGAAACACCATATATTTT
TRBD1,TRBV7-2,-,TRBJ1-6,CASSLLGQNYNSPLHF,TGTGCCAGCAGCTTATTGGGACAGAACTATAATTCACCCCTCCACTTT
TRBD1,TRBV2,-,TRBJ1-2,CASRAGTGNYGYTF,TGTGCCAGCAGGGCCGGGACAGGGAACTATGGCTACACCTTC
-,TRBV5-5,-,TRBJ2-7,CASKQQTNYEQYF,TGTGCCAGCAAGCAGCAAACTAATTACGAGCAGTACTTC